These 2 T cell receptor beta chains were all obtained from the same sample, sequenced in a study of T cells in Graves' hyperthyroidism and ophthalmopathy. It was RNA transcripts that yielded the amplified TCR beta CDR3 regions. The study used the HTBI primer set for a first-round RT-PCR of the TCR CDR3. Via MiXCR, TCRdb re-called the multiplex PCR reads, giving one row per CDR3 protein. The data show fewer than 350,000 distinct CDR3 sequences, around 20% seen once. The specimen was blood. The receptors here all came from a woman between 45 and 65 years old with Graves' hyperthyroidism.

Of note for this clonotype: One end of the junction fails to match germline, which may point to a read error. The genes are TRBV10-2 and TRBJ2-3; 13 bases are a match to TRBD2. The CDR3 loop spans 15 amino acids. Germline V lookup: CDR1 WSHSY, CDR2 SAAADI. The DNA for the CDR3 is TGTGCCAGCAGACCCACTAGCGGGAGGGGGGATACGCAGTATTTT. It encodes CASRPTSGRGDTQYF.

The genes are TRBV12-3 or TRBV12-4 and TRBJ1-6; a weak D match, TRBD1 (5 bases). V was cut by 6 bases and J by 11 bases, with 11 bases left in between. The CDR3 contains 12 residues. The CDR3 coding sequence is TGTGCCAGCAGGCAGGGAATTACACCCCTCCACTTT. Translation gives CASRQGITPLHF.